This T cell receptor beta chain stems from a study of neurological immune-mediated disorders. 5'RACE generated cDNA with 10-nucleotide random UMIs. TCRdb used MiXCR to reprocess the 5' RACE reads, holding one entry per CDR3 protein. The table records 25,000 to 30,000 distinct CDR3 sequences, 9.5% to 13% of them present only once. At least ten counts were recorded for this clonotype. V lost 3 bases and J 5 bases, leaving 5 bases between the germline ends. CDR3 length: 13 residues. Germline-derived CDR1 and CDR2 are MNHEY and SMNVEV (reference sequence). The rearrangement uses TRBV27 and TRBJ1-6; D is unclear. Sample: PBMCs. The receptor's source is a woman aged 55-70 years in good health. In nucleotides, the CDR3 is TGTGCCAGCAGTTTTCGGGATAATTCACCCCTCCACTTT. Translated: CASSFRDNSPLHF.